A single sample is the source of the 25 T cell receptor beta chains below, sequenced in a study of CD8+CD57+ T cells in acquired aplastic anemia. Those patients picked for sequencing had displayed CD8+CD57+ cell expansion on flow cytometry. The TCR beta profiling, which covered VDJ combination and CDR3 sequence, was carried out using genomic DNA as the template. One entry per CDR3 protein results from TCRdb running MiXCR on the reads. Altogether 200,000 to 300,000 distinct CDR3 sequences are present, around 45% being singletons, with the ten largest covering 7% to 10%. What was sequenced was sorted CD4+, CD8+, or CD8+CD57+ T cells (not recorded which) from PBMCs. Receptor source: a human donor with aplastic anemia.

Concerning this clonotype itself: Germline is not matched at one junction end, which may reflect a read error. The rearrangement joins TRBV20-1 to TRBJ1-1; maybe TRBD1 (6 bases). The CDR3 has 11 amino acids. The germline V gene encodes CDR1 DFQATT and CDR2 SNEGSKA (reference sequence). The CDR3 is CITGLGTEAFF. As DNA, the CDR3 is TGTATTACAGGGTTAGGGACTGAAGCTTTCTTT.

This clonotype was detected many times. The genes are TRBV9 and TRBJ2-7, with D perhaps matching TRBD2 (7 bases). V lost 4 bases and J lost 3, with 17 bases in between. This CDR3 is 15 amino acids long. Looked up from germline, CDR1 is SGDLS and CDR2 is YYNGEE. The CDR3 region has the DNA TGTGCCAGCAGCCTAGGGGGGGCGAATCACTACGAGCAGTACTTC. Translated: CASSLGGANHYEQYF.

This clonotype was counted a few times. The V gene is TRBV30, the J gene TRBJ1-2; D gene ambiguous. Germline V CDR1 and CDR2: GTSNPN, SVGIG (reference sequence). The CDR3 covers 14 residues. The ends were cut back, 0 bases at V and 3 bases at J, with 11 bases in the middle. The CDR3 nucleotides are TGTGCCTGGAGTGTACACCTCCCCTACTATGGCTACACCTTC. Its translation: CAWSVHLPYYGYTF.

The rearrangement uses TRBV4-1 and TRBJ2-5, with 8 bases identical to TRBD1. V trimming: 1 base; J trimming: 2 bases; junction bases outside the gene matches: 6. Germline CDR1 and CDR2: MGHRA and YSYEKL. The CDR3 contains 16 residues. CDR3 sequence reads: CASSQVTGGLQETQYF. The CDR3 nucleotides read TGCGCCAGCAGCCAAGTAACAGGGGGACTTCAAGAGACCCAGTACTTC.

In this sample, this clonotype turned up many times. V usage is TRBV10-3 and J usage is TRBJ2-6, with 7 bases matching TRBD1. This CDR3 comprises 16 residues. V dropped 8 bases and J dropped 0; count of bases not matched to a gene: 7. Germline CDR1 ENHRY, CDR2 SYGVKD. The CDR3, as DNA: TGTGCCATCGGCAAGGGGACAGACTCTGGGGCCAACGTCCTGACTTTC. Amino acids: CAIGKGTDSGANVLTF.

This rearrangement joins TRBV29-1 to TRBJ2-1; tentatively, D is TRBD2 (6 bases). Germline CDR1 reads SQVTM; CDR2 reads ANQGSEA. The CDR3 contains 13 residues. Between the trimmed V and J ends, which lost 7 bases and 2 bases, there was a span of 12 bases. In nucleotides, the CDR3 is TGCAGCGGGAGGGCTTTAACCTACAATGAGCAGTTCTTC. This translates into CSGRALTYNEQFF.

This clonotype showed up just a few times. The chain employs TRBV5-1 and TRBJ1-2; tentative D call: TRBD1 (6 bases). CDR3 length: 13 residues. Germline V gene lookup returns CDR1 SGHRS and CDR2 YFSETQ. V lost 1 base, J lost 8 bases, and 12 bases lay in between. CDR3 region: CASSLSGRGGYTF. CDR3 bases: TGCGCCAGCAGCTTGTCGGGCAGGGGAGGCTACACCTTC.

This clonotype came up many times. The chain has TRBV7-6 and TRBJ1-6, with D perhaps matching TRBD1 (5 bases). CDR3 size: 16 residues. Germline lookup yields CDR1 SGHVS and CDR2 FNYEAQ. The V gene lost 1 base and the J gene lost 7 bases, with 14 bases spanning the gap. The DNA for the CDR3 is TGTGCCAGCAGCTTAGTCGCCGGGACGGTAAATTCACCCCTCCACTTT. Its translation is CASSLVAGTVNSPLHF.

This sequence joins TRBV20-1 and TRBJ2-7; possible D gene TRBD1, 5 bases. The ends were cut back, 8 bases at V and 6 bases at J, with 11 bases in the middle. This CDR3 comprises 10 residues. In germline, CDR1 is DFQATT, CDR2 SNEGSKA (reference sequence). The chain's CDR3 is CSQGVGEQYF. As DNA, the CDR3 is TGCAGTCAAGGGGTGGGCGAGCAGTACTTC.

The V and J genes are TRBV7-9 and TRBJ1-4, with 7 bases aligning to TRBD1. Trimming at V came to 5 bases and at J to 9 bases, leaving 12 bases not matched to a gene. Per germline, CDR1 SEHNR and CDR2 FQNEAQ (reference sequence). The length of the CDR3 is 15 residues. CDR3 in amino acids: CASSGNRDSDQKLFF. CDR3 DNA sequence: TGTGCCAGCAGCGGAAACCGGGACAGTGATCAAAAACTGTTTTTT.

The V call is TRBV28, the J call TRBJ2-7; D remains unclear. This CDR3 spans 14 amino acids. The V and J ends lost 2 bases and 4 bases respectively, with 12 bases between them. Per the germline V gene, CDR1 is MDHEN and CDR2 is SYDVKM. This CDR3 reads CASSLRSPGYEQYF. The CDR3 DNA sequence: TGTGCCAGCAGTTTACGCTCCCCCGGATACGAGCAGTACTTC. The full variable domain, its missing parts supplied by reference TRBV28 and TRBJ2-7, is DVKVTQSSRYLVKRTGEKVFLECVQDMDHENMFWYRQDPGLGLRLIYFSYDVKMKEKGDIPEGYSVSREKKERFSLILESASTNQTSMYLCASSLRSPGYEQYFGPGTRLTVT.

This clonotype was seen at least ten times. The rearrangement uses TRBV7-9 and TRBJ2-3; D is unclear. Germline CDR1 is SEHNR and CDR2 is FQNEAQ (reference sequence). Between the trimmed V and J ends, which lost 4 bases and 0 bases, there was a span of 11 bases. The CDR3 runs 15 residues. The CDR3: CASSSSAPSTDTQYF. The CDR3 DNA is TGTGCCAGCAGCTCATCGGCCCCCAGCACAGATACGCAGTATTTT.

CDR3 protein: CASSFRSSGGLVYEQYF. The CDR3 DNA reads TGTGCCAGCAGCTTTCGGAGTAGCGGGGGTTTAGTCTACGAGCAGTACTTC. The chain carries TRBV7-2 and TRBJ2-4, with 9 bases matching TRBD2. Matching the DNA end better, TRBJ2-7 makes the J call doubtful. Germline lookup yields CDR1 SGHTA and CDR2 FQGNSA. The CDR3 has 17 amino acids.

At least ten counts were recorded for this clonotype. This chain uses TRBV20-1 with TRBJ2-2, with 11 bases fitting TRBD2. The ends lost 5 bases at V and 7 bases at J; junction bases unmatched: 12. CDR1 is DFQATT and CDR2 is SNEGSKA in the germline V gene (reference sequence). The CDR3 has 16 residues. The DNA for the CDR3 is TGCAGTGCTCGAATTCGTACTAGCGGGAGTAGCGGGGAGCTGTTTTTT. It codes for CSARIRTSGSSGELFF.

This clonotype has a count of ten or more. The chain is built from TRBV15 and TRBJ2-7; no clear D gene. V lost 9 bases to trimming and J lost 5 bases, with 20 bases between them. The CDR3 sequence is 14 residues long. CDR1 LNHNV and CDR2 YYDKDF come from the germline V gene (reference sequence). The CDR3 is CATSPLAFEDEQYF. The CDR3 DNA reads as TGTGCCACGTCCCCCTTGGCCTTCGAGGACGAGCAGTACTTC.

The chain links TRBV10-3 to TRBJ2-7, with 10 nucleotides matching TRBD2. Trimming removed 7 bases from V and 5 bases from J; junction bases left unmatched: 8. CDR1 and CDR2 (germline): ENHRY, SYGVKD. CDR3 length: 14 residues. CDR3 DNA: TGTGCCATCAACACCGGGACTAGCGCCAACGAGCAGTACTTC. It translates to CAINTGTSANEQYF.

Concerning this clonotype itself: At one boundary the junction diverges from the germline segment, which might be a read error. The chain recombines TRBV10-3 with TRBJ2-7; D uncertain. CDR1 is ENHRY and CDR2 is SYGVKD in the germline V gene. The CDR3 is 12 amino acids. The CDR3 sequence: CASSAGIDEQYF. In nucleotides, the CDR3 is TGTGCCAGCAGTGCAGGAATCGACGAGCAGTACTTC.

This clonotype qualifies as medium-sized (0.01 to 0.1%). The chain has TRBV6-1 and TRBJ1-2, with D unclear. Germline-derived CDR1 and CDR2 are MNHNS and SASEGT. V was shortened by 1 base and J by 8 bases, with 17 bases between the two germline ends. The CDR3 has 15 amino acids. CDR3 DNA: TGTGCCAGCAGTGAAGAGATGGAGGGCCTGGAGGGCTACACCTTC. Residues: CASSEEMEGLEGYTF.

The CDR3 nucleotides read TGCAGTGCTTCCCAACTAGCGGGGGGGCCGTTCGAGCAGTTCTTC. Its protein product is CSASQLAGGPFEQFF. The J gene is TRBJ2-1, the V gene TRBV20-1, with TRBD2 matching 13 bases. Germline V gives CDR1 DFQATT, CDR2 SNEGSKA (reference sequence). The V gene end was trimmed by 5 bases and the J gene end by 10 bases; junction bases not matched to a gene: 11. This CDR3 is built from 15 residues.

This chain uses TRBV7-2 with TRBJ2-3; 7 bases line up with TRBD2. There are 17 residues in the CDR3. After removal of 5 bases from V and 3 bases from J, the junction contained 14 bases not matched to a gene. Germline CDR1 and CDR2: SGHTA and FQGNSA. DNA for the CDR3: TGTGCCAGCAGCACCCCCCCCCGGGGGGTACTTACAGATACGCAGTATTTT. Amino acid sequence: CASSTPPRGVLTDTQYF.

The V gene is TRBV7-6, the J gene TRBJ2-7, with 7 bases lining up with TRBD1. Looked up from germline, CDR1 is SGHVS and CDR2 is FNYEAQ. V gave up 3 bases and J gave up 6 bases; unmatched junction bases: 5. CDR3 length equals 13 residues. CDR3 nucleotide sequence: TGTGCCAGCAGCTTCTCTACAGGGGCCGAGCAGTACTTC. Its translation: CASSFSTGAEQYF.

Only a few counts were recorded for this clonotype. The rearrangement uses TRBV20-1 and TRBJ2-7; 15 nucleotides match TRBD2. Germline trimming cut 3 bases from V and 4 bases from J; bases unmatched to any gene: 13. Per the germline V gene, CDR1 is DFQATT and CDR2 is SNEGSKA (reference sequence). This CDR3 is built from 18 residues. In DNA form, the CDR3 reads TGCAGTGCTAGGGAAAGCCGGACTAGCGGGAGGGAGAGGTACGAGCAGTACTTC. This translates into CSARESRTSGRERYEQYF.

This chain connects TRBV6-2 or TRBV6-3 to TRBJ1-3; TRBD1 is a possible D gene (5 bases). V was shortened by 7 bases and J by 4 bases, with 14 bases between the two germline ends. The germline CDR1 and CDR2 sequences are MNHEY and SVGEGT. This CDR3 has 14 amino acids. CDR3 in amino acids: CASKTGTVGNTIYF. CDR3 nucleotides: TGTGCCAGCAAGACTGGGACTGTCGGAAACACCATATATTTT.

This clonotype has ten or more counts. V and J are TRBV7-9 and TRBJ2-1; D is possibly TRBD2 (6 bases). The CDR3 totals 16 residues. V was clipped by 1 base and J by 3 bases, with 13 bases between them. Germline lookup yields CDR1 SEHNR and CDR2 FQNEAQ (reference sequence). The CDR3 coding sequence is TGTGCCAGCAGCTTAGATAACGGGAGTATCTACAATGAGCAGTTCTTC. Protein: CASSLDNGSIYNEQFF.

This clonotype was seen only a few times. In this CDR3 the conserved last residue, phenylalanine or tryptophan, is missing, so a read error is likely. The DNA is omitted, as the CDR3 cannot be located on it reliably, and the CDR3 follows TCRdb's listing. V and J are TRBV7-8 and TRBJ1-6. The CDR3 is 8 residues long, counting both termini. The V gene's germline CDR1 is SGHVS and CDR2 FQNEAQ. CDR3 amino acids: CASSSPTL.